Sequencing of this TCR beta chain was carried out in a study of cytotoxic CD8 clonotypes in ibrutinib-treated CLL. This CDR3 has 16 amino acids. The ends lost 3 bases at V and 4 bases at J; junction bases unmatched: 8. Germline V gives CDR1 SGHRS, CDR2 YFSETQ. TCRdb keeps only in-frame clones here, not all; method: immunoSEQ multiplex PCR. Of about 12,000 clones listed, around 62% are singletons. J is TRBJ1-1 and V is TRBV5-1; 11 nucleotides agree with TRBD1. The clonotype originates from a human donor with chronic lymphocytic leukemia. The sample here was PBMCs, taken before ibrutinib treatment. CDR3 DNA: TGCGCCAGCAGCTCCGGACAGGGGGCTGCGGGCACTGAAGCTTTCTTT. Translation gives CASSSGQGAAGTEAFF.